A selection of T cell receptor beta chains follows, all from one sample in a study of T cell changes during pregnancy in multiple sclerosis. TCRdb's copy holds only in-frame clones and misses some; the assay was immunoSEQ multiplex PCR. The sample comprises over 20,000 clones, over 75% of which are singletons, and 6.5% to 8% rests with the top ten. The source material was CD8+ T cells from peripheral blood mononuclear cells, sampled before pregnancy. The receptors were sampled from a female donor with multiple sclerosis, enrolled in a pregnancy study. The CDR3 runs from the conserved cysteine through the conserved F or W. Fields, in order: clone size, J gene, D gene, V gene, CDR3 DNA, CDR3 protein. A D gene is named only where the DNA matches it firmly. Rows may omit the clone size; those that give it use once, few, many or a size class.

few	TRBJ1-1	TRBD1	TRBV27	TGTGCCAGCAGTTACTCAGGGGGCAACACTGAAGCTTTCTTT	CASSYSGGNTEAFF
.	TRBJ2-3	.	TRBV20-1	TGCAGTGCCCAACTCTACACGCAGTATTTT	CSAQLYTQYF
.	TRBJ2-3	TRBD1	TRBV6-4	TGTGCCAGCAGTGAATTACCGGGACAGGGAGGGGATACGCAGTATTTT	CASSELPGQGGDTQYF
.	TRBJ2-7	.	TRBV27	TGTGCCAGCAGTTCAGATTCCTACGAGCAGTACTTC	CASSSDSYEQYF
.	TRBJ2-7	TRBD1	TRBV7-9	TGTGCCAGCAGTTACTTCGTCGGGACAGGGGGCTACGAGCAGTACTTC	CASSYFVGTGGYEQYF
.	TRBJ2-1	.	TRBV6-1	TGTGCCAGCAGTGGTAGCGAAACAAATGAGCAGTTCTTC	CASSGSETNEQFF
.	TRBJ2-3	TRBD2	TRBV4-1	TGCGCCAGCAGTGGAGGACTAGCGCTTGCAGATACGCAGTATTTT	CASSGGLALADTQYF
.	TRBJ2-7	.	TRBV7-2	TGTGCCAGCGGCCGGACTCTTGGACTCTACGAGCAGTACTTC	CASGRTLGLYEQYF
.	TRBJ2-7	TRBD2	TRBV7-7	TGTGCCAGCAGCCCAGGACTAGGCACCTACGAGCAGTACTTC	CASSPGLGTYEQYF
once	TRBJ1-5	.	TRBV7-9	TGTGCCAGCAGCCCATCGAGGGAAGATGGGGTTTGGAAAAATCAGCCCCAGCATTTT	CASSPSREDGVWKNQPQHF
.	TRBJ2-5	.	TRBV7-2	TGTGCCAGCAGCTTTAGGCCTCGAGGTCAAGAGACCCAGTACTTC	CASSFRPRGQETQYF
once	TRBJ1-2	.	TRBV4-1	TGCGCCAGCAGCGCCCTGGGGGAGGGGGAATACTATGGCTACACCTTC	CASSALGEGEYYGYTF
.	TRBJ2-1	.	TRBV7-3	TGTGCCAGCAGCTTGACAAGTACCAATGAGCAGTTCTTC	CASSLTSTNEQFF
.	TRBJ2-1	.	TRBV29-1	TGCAGCGTTGCTGGGGGCTTTAATGAGCAGTTCTTC	CSVAGGFNEQFF
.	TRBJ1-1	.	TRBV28	TGTGCCAGCAGTCAATATCAGGGATCGCTAAACACTGAAGCTTTCTTT	CASSQYQGSLNTEAFF
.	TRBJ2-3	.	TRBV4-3	TGCGCCAGCAGCCAAGAGGGGAGGAACACAGATACGCAGTATTTT	CASSQEGRNTDTQYF
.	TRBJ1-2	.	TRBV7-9	TGTGCCAGCGACGAAACAGACTATGGCTACACCTTC	CASDETDYGYTF
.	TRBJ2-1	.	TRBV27	TGTGCCAGCAGTTTGACTTCGCGGGACGAATTCTTC	CASSLTSRDEFF
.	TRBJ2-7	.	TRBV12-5	TGTGCTAGTGGTTTGGTAGGGGGAGAACCCTACGAGCAGTACTTC	CASGLVGGEPYEQYF
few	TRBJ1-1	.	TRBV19	TGTGCCAGTAGTCTCGGGGCGGAGGGGACTGAAGCTTTCTTT	CASSLGAEGTEAFF
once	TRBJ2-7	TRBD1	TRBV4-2	TGTGCCAGCAGCCAAGAACGGACAGGGACCTCCTACGAGCAGTACTTC	CASSQERTGTSYEQYF
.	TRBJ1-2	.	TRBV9	TGTGCCAGCAGCGTGCTCGACGGGAACTATGGCTACACCTTC	CASSVLDGNYGYTF
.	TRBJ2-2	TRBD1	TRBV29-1	TGCAGCGTTGTGGACAGGGGCCCCGCCGGGGAGCTGTTTTTT	CSVVDRGPAGELFF
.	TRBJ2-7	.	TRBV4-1	TGCGCCAGCAGCCGGACGGGGGGCGACGAGCAGTACTTC	CASSRTGGDEQYF
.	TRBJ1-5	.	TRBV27	TGTGCCAGCAGACCTGGCGGCAGTAATCAGCCCCAGCATTTT	CASRPGGSNQPQHF
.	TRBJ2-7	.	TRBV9	TGTGCCAGCAGTTTGAGGGGGGGGGCCTACGAGCAGTACTTC	CASSLRGGAYEQYF
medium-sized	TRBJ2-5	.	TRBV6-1	TGTGCCAGCAGTGAAGTGGCGGGCCAAGAGACCCAGTACTTC	CASSEVAGQETQYF
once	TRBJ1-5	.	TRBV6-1	TGTGCCAGCAGTGAGGACAGTGGAAGTTCACAGCCCCAGCATTTT	CASSEDSGSSQPQHF